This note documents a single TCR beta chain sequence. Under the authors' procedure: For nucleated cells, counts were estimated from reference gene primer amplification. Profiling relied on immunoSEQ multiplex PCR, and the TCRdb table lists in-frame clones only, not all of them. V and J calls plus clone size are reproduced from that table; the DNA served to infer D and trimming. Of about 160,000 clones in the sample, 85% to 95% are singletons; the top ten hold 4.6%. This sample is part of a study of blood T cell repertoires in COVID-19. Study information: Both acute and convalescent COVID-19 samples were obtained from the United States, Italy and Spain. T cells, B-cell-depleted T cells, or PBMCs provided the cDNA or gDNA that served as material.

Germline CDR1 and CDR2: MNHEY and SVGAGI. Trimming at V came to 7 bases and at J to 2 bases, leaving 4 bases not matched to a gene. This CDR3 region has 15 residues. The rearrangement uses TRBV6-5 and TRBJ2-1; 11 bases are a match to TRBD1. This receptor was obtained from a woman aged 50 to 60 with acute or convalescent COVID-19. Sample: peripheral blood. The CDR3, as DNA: TGTGCCAGCAAGCCGGGACAGGGGGCCTACAATGAGCAGTTCTTC. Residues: CASKPGQGAYNEQFF.